This T cell receptor beta chain was found in a study of response to subunit inactivated influenza vaccine (dated by TCRdb to about 2018). The study in broad terms: To follow how T cells responded to a trivalent subunit inactivated influenza vaccine, the researchers relied on deep quantitative profiling of the T cell receptor repertoire. Paper-wide results and their limitations: It was suggested by the authors that each seasonal influenza vaccination may recruit only a limited number of new T cells.

About this clonotype itself: This receptor's antigen is unknown. Per-base qualities were not stored, and no clone one base away is much larger.

Library preparation used RT-PCR. The sequencing machine was an Illumina HiSeq 2500. Clones were called with MiXCR by TCRdb after fastp trimmed the public reads at Q25, and only in-frame beta chains were retained. Every entry covers one CDR3 protein and lists the most common genes and DNA from its rows. For this sample there are under 950,000 distinct CDR3 sequences; 21% appear just once. The top ten hold roughly 10% of the sample. The CDR3, from cysteine to phenylalanine, totals 12 residues. Only CDR3 DNA is held: 36 bases, read in frame from base 1. V is reduced by 7 bases and J by 10 bases, leaving a spacing of 15 bases between them.

Sequencing was performed on PBMCs from blood, taken around 5 days after vaccination. This clonotype was sampled from a man between 50 and 59 years old who received an inactivated influenza vaccine. Donor details come from another sample of the same person, matched by shared clones. The chain couples TRBV12-3 or TRBV12-4 to TRBJ2-3; the D gene is possibly TRBD2, with 6 bases matching. The CDR3 protein: CASMGLSPSQYF. The nucleotide sequence reads as follows: TGTGCCAGCATGGGACTTTCACCGTCGCAGTATTTT.